This T cell receptor (beta chain) was found in a study of siplizumab effects on memory and regulatory T cells. The protocol was immunoSEQ multiplex PCR, while the TCRdb copy is restricted to in-frame clones and leaves out a portion. The sample shows roughly 110,000 clones, 93% of them seen only once. V was clipped by 2 bases and J by 5 bases, with 19 bases between them. The germline CDR1 and CDR2 sequences are SGHKS and YYEKEE (reference sequence). The CDR3 runs 16 residues. Points on this clone: The antigen is undetermined.

Study-wide points: Naive T cells, seemingly more diverse than memory cells, seemed major alloresponse contributors.

The specimen was non-Treg CD4+ T cells sorted from blood. The clonotype comes from a human donor in good health. J is TRBJ1-2 and V is TRBV5-5, with D hard to call. DNA for the CDR3: TGTGCCAGCAGCTTATCATCTTCGGGAGGAGTATATGGCTACACCTTC. It translates to CASSLSSSGGVYGYTF.